Detailed here is one T cell receptor beta chain. The data derive from a study of blood T cell repertoires in COVID-19. At the level of the study: Both acute and convalescent COVID-19 samples were obtained from the United States, Italy and Spain.

Germline V gene lookup returns CDR1 SGHTA and CDR2 FQGTGA. The length of the CDR3 is 14 residues. V was shortened by 4 bases and J by 5 bases, with 14 bases between the two germline ends. Sequenced by immunoSEQ multiplex PCR; TCRdb stores in-frame clones only, minus some. The sample records about 210,000 clones, approximately 86% being singletons. Sequencing was carried out using PBMCs or T cells enriched from blood (not recorded which). V gene TRBV7-3 combines with J gene TRBJ1-1; possible D gene TRBD1, 6 bases. This sequence was found in a man aged 18 to 35 with acute COVID-19. DNA of the CDR3: TGTGCCAGCAGCTCCGGCAGGGGTGCGACTGAAGCTTTCTTT. Its protein product is CASSSGRGATEAFF.